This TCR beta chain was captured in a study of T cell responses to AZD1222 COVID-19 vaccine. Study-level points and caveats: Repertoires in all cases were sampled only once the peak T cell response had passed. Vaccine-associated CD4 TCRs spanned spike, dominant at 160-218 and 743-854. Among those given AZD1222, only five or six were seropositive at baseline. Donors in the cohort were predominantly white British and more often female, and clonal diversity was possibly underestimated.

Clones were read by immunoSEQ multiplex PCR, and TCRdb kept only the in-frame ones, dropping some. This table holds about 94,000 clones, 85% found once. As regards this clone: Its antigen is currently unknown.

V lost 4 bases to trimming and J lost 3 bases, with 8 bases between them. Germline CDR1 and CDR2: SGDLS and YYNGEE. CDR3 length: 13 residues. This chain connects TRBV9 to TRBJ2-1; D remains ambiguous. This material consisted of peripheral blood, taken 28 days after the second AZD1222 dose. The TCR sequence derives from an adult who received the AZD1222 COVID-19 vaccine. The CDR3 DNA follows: TGTGCCAGCAGCCCCAGACTCTACAATGAGCAGTTCTTC. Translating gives CASSPRLYNEQFF.